The 17 T cell receptor beta chains listed next were all sequenced from one sample in a study of patients and donors after allogeneic stem cell transplantation. TCRdb called the RT-PCR reads again in MiXCR, with one record for every CDR3 protein. Of about a million distinct CDR3 sequences listed, roughly 17% are singletons. The sequenced material came from blood, either unsorted or a sorted T cell fraction (not recorded which). The receptor set was obtained from a human donor who was either an allogeneic HSCT recipient or a stem cell or donor lymphocyte infusion donor (not recorded which). It is not recorded whose cells these are; they may come from a transplant donor.

CDR3 bases: TGTGCCAGCAGTGGCAGGTGGACCACCGGGGAGCTGTTTTTT. Its protein is CASSGRWTTGELFF. The genes are TRBV7-9 and TRBJ2-2; unclear D gene. The CDR3 is 14 amino acids. Between the trimmed V and J ends, which lost 6 bases and 4 bases, there was a span of 12 bases. In germline, CDR1 is SEHNR, CDR2 FQNEAQ (reference sequence).

The chain couples TRBV7-9 to TRBJ2-6; no definite D call. The V end lost 1 base, the J end lost 4 bases, and 8 bases lay between the germline ends. CDR3 length: 15 amino acids. Per germline, CDR1 SEHNR and CDR2 FQNEAQ (reference sequence). The CDR3 DNA reads as TGTGCCAGCAGCTTAGGCACCCCCGGGGCCAACGTCCTGACTTTC. Protein: CASSLGTPGANVLTF.

This chain connects TRBV20-1 to TRBJ2-2; weak D call: TRBD2 (6 bases). Trimming shortened V by 5 bases and J by 5 bases, and 21 bases separated the two germline ends. This CDR3 region has 16 residues. The V gene's germline CDR1 is DFQATT and CDR2 SNEGSKA (reference sequence). In nucleotides, the CDR3 is TGCAGTGCTCCCGTCGGCGGGGCCCTGAGGACCGGGGAGCTGTTTTTT. This translates into CSAPVGGALRTGELFF.

The chain carries TRBV10-3 and TRBJ2-3; 7 bases map to TRBD2. V shed 7 bases, J shed 5 bases, and the junction held 9 bases outside the gene matches. The CDR3 loop spans 14 amino acids. The V gene's germline CDR1 is ENHRY and CDR2 SYGVKD. CDR3 amino acids: CAIKTGLEIDTQYF. Written as DNA, the CDR3 is TGTGCCATCAAAACCGGACTAGAGATAGATACGCAGTATTTT.

The V gene is TRBV7-9, the J gene TRBJ2-7; D ambiguous. The CDR3 runs to 13 residues. The ends were cut back, 1 base at V and 7 bases at J, with 11 bases in the middle. Germline V gene sequence: CDR1 SEHNR, CDR2 FQNEAQ (reference sequence). CDR3 nucleotide sequence: TGTGCCAGCAGCTTAGAGTCCTCCTGGGAGCAGTACTTC. It yields the protein CASSLESSWEQYF.

Only a few counts were recorded for this clonotype. The chain combines TRBV7-6 with TRBJ2-7, with 7 bases that match TRBD1. The CDR3 covers 15 residues. Germline V gene data show CDR1 as SGHVS and CDR2 as FNYEAQ. V dropped 5 bases and J dropped 0; count of bases not matched to a gene: 7. The CDR3 DNA reads TGTGCCAGCAGCAAGACAGGGCCCCTCTCCTACGAGCAGTACTTC. Protein product: CASSKTGPLSYEQYF.

The chain uses TRBV29-1 and TRBJ2-1; tentatively, D is TRBD2 (5 bases). The CDR3 has 15 residues. Germline V lookup: CDR1 SQVTM, CDR2 ANQGSEA. V lost 6 bases to trimming and J lost 7 bases, with 22 bases between them. Written as DNA, the CDR3 is TGCAGCGTCAATCTGGTTCGGGGTACCACGAATGAGCAGTTCTTC. Its protein is CSVNLVRGTTNEQFF.

This sequence joins TRBV6-5 and TRBJ2-4; the D call may be TRBD1 or TRBD2 (5 bases each). Germline loops: CDR1 MNHEY, CDR2 SVGAGI. V lost 2 bases and J 6 bases, leaving 11 bases between the germline ends. This CDR3 is 14 amino acids long. The CDR3, as DNA: TGTGCCAGCAGTTACGCCGGGACCACAAACATTCAGTACTTC. Translation: CASSYAGTTNIQYF.

This clonotype was recorded a few times. V is TRBV4-1 and J is TRBJ2-2; D unresolved. Germline V gives CDR1 MGHRA, CDR2 YSYEKL. V dropped 4 bases and J dropped 5 bases, with 14 bases sitting between them. The CDR3 runs to 15 residues. CDR3 sequence: CASSRVPWRTGELFF. In DNA, the CDR3 is TGCGCCAGCAGCCGGGTTCCGTGGCGGACCGGGGAGCTGTTTTTT.

This clonotype was recorded a few times. V gene TRBV5-1 combines with J gene TRBJ2-2; 9 bases are shared with TRBD2. The CDR3 is 16 amino acids. Germline loops: CDR1 SGHRS, CDR2 YFSETQ. V trimming: 3 bases; J trimming: 1 base; junction bases outside the gene matches: 4. This chain's CDR3 is CASSSMTSGNTGELFF. The CDR3 DNA reads as TGCGCCAGCAGCTCAATGACTAGCGGGAACACCGGGGAGCTGTTTTTT.

This clonotype showed up just once. The chain joins TRBV30 to TRBJ2-3; D remains ambiguous. The V end was cut by 2 bases, the J end by 1 base, with 10 bases between. This CDR3 has 14 amino acids. In germline, CDR1 is GTSNPN, CDR2 SVGIG (reference sequence). CDR3 in DNA: TGTGCCTGGAGTAAGGGCAGCCGCACAGATACGCAGTATTTT. This sequence encodes CAWSKGSRTDTQYF.

The table lists this clonotype with a few counts. The V and J genes are TRBV13 and TRBJ1-3; possibly TRBD1 for D (5 bases). The CDR3 loop spans 17 amino acids. Per the germline V gene, CDR1 is PRHDT and CDR2 is FYEKMQ (reference sequence). The V and J ends lost 5 bases and 0 bases respectively, with 17 bases between them. The CDR3, as DNA: TGTGCCAGCAGCCAGACCCGGCCAGGGTTCTCTGGAAACACCATATATTTT. This encodes CASSQTRPGFSGNTIYF. The full variable domain, in which reference TRBV13 and TRBJ1-3 provide the parts outside the CDR3, is AAGVIQSPRHLIKEKRETATLKCYPIPRHDTVYWYQQGPGQDPQFLISFYEKMQSDKGSIPDRFSAQQFSDYHSELNMSSLELGDSALYFCASSQTRPGFSGNTIYFGEGSWLTVV.

This sequence joins TRBV7-3 and TRBJ2-5; 7 nucleotides agree with TRBD1. CDR3 length: 13 amino acids. V gave up 6 bases and J gave up 7 bases; unmatched junction bases: 8. Per the germline V gene, CDR1 is SGHTA and CDR2 is FQGTGA. As DNA, the CDR3 is TGTGCCAGCAGTCCAGGGGGAGTCGGGACCCAGTACTTC. Protein product: CASSPGGVGTQYF.

The chain recombines TRBV4-3 with TRBJ1-5; D is unclear. There are 17 residues in the CDR3. Germline V gene data show CDR1 as LGHNA and CDR2 as YSLEER. Trimming took off 1 base at V and 1 base at J, with 14 bases between the two ends. CDR3: CASSQGIRGGSNQPQHF. In DNA form, the CDR3 reads TGCGCCAGCAGCCAAGGGATTCGGGGTGGGAGCAATCAGCCCCAGCATTTT.

This clonotype was detected a few times. The chain is built from TRBV29-1 and TRBJ2-1, with TRBD1 matching 7 bases. With V trimmed by 6 bases and J by 3 bases, 11 bases remained unmatched. Germline lookup yields CDR1 SQVTM and CDR2 ANQGSEA. There are 15 residues in the CDR3. CDR3: CSVETGRGNYNEQFF. The CDR3, as DNA: TGCAGCGTCGAAACAGGCAGGGGGAACTACAATGAGCAGTTCTTC.

This clonotype was seen only a few times. The chain links TRBV15 to TRBJ2-7, with TRBD2 matching over 9 bases. Looked up from germline, CDR1 is LNHNV and CDR2 is YYDKDF (reference sequence). This CDR3 contains 16 residues. Trimming took 3 bases from V and 2 from J; bases not matched to a gene: 8. CDR3 in amino acids: CATSSWPAGGTYEQYF. The CDR3 DNA sequence: TGTGCCACCAGCAGTTGGCCGGCGGGAGGGACCTACGAGCAGTACTTC. The full variable domain, rest sourced from reference TRBV15 and TRBJ2-7, is DAMVIQNPRYQVTQFGKPVTLSCSQTLNHNVMYWYQQKSSQAPKLLFHYYDKDFNNEADTPDNFQSRRPNTSFCFLDIRSPGLGDTAMYLCATSSWPAGGTYEQYFGPGTRLTVT.

This clonotype was detected a few times. V is TRBV20-1 and J is TRBJ1-2; the D is unclear. V lost 3 bases, J lost 2 bases, and 13 bases lay in between. This CDR3 is built from 14 residues. Looked up from germline, CDR1 is DFQATT and CDR2 is SNEGSKA (reference sequence). CDR3 sequence reads: CSASLLPGNYGYTF. The CDR3 DNA is TGCAGTGCTAGCCTATTACCCGGGAACTATGGCTACACCTTC.